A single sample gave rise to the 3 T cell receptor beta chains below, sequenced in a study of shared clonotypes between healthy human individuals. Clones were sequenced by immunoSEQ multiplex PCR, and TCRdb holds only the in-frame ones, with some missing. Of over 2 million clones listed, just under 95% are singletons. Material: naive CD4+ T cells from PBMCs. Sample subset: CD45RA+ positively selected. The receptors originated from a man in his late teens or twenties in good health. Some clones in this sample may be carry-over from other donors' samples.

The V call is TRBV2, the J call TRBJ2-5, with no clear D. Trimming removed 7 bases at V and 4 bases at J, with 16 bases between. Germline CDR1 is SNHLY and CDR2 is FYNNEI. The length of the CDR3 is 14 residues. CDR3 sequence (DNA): TGTGCCAGCATAAGTAGGGCGGACCGAGAGACCCAGTACTTC. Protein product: CASISRADRETQYF.

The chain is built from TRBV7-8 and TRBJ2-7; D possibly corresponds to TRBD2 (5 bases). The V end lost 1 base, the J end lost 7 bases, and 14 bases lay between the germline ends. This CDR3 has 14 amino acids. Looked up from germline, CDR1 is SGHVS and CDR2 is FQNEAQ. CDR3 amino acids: CASSLGTLPKEQYF. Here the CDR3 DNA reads TGTGCCAGCAGCTTAGGGACTCTCCCGAAAGAGCAGTACTTC.

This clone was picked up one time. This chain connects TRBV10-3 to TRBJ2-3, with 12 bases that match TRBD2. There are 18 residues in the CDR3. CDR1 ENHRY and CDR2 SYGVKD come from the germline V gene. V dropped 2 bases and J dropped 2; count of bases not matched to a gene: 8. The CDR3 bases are TGTGCCATCAGTGAGCCCCCGACTAGCGGGGGCCTCACAGATACGCAGTATTTT. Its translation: CAISEPPTSGGLTDTQYF.